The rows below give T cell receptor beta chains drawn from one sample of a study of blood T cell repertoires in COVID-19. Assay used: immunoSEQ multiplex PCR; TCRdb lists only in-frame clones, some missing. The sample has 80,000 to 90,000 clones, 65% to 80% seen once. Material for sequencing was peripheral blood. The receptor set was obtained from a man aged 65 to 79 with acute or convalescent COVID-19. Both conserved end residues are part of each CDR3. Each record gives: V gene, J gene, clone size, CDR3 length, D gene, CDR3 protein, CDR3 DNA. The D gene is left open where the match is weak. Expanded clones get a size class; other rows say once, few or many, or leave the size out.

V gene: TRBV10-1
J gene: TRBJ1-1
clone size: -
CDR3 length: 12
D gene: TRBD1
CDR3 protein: CASSEAGGEAFF
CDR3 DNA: TGCGCCAGCAGTGAGGCAGGGGGAGAAGCTTTCTTT

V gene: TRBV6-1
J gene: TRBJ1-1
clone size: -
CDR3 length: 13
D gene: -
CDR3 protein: CASSETLNTEAFF
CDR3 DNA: TGTGCCAGCAGTGAGACTCTGAACACTGAAGCTTTCTTT

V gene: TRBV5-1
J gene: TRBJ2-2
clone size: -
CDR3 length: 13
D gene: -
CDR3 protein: CASSLRGSGELFF
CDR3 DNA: TGCGCCAGCAGCTTGAGGGGAAGCGGGGAGCTGTTTTTT

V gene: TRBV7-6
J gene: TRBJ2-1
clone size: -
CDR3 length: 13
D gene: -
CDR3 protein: CASSSAGENEQFF
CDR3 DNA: TGTGCCAGCAGCTCGGCCGGGGAGAATGAGCAGTTCTTC

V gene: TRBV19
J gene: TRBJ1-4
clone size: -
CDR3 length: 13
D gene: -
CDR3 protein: CASSMAGGLELFF
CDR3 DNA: TGTGCCAGTAGTATGGCCGGGGGGCTTGAACTGTTTTTT

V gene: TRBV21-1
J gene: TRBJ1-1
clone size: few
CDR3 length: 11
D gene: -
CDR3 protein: CVPQGYTEAFF
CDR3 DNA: TGTGTTCCGCAGGGGTACACTGAAGCTTTCTTT

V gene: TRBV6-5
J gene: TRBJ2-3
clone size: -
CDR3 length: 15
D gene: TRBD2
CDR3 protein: CASRASGGRGDTQYF
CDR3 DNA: TGTGCCAGCAGAGCTAGCGGGGGCCGGGGAGATACGCAGTATTTT

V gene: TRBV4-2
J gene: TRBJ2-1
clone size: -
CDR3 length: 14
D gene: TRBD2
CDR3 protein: CASSQDLGGGSQFF
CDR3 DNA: TGTGCCAGCAGCCAAGATCTTGGCGGGGGGTCACAGTTCTTC

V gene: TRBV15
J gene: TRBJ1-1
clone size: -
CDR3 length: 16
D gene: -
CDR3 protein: CATSRDRGRLNTEAFF
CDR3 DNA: TGTGCCACCAGCAGAGATAGGGGCAGACTTAACACTGAAGCTTTCTTT

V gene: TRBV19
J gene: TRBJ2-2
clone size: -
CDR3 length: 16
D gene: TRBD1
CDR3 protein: CASSIDPGGWTGELFF
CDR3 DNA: TGTGCCAGTAGTATAGACCCAGGGGGCTGGACCGGGGAGCTGTTTTTT

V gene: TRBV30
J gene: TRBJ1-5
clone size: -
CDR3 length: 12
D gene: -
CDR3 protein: CAWSYRDQPQHF
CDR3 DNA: TGTGCCTGGAGTTACCGGGATCAGCCCCAGCATTTT

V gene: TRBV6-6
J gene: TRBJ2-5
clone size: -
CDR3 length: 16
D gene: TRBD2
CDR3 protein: CASSSQGSGAQETQYF
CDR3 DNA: TGTGCCAGCAGTTCCCAGGGTAGCGGGGCTCAAGAGACCCAGTACTTC

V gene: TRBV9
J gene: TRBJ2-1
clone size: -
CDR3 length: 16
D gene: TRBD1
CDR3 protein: CASSVTGGYDYNEQFF
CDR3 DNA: TGTGCCAGCAGCGTGACAGGGGGTTATGATTACAATGAGCAGTTCTTC

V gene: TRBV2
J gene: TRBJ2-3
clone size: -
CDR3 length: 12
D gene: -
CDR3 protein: CASSPSTDTQYF
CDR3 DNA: TGTGCCAGCAGCCCCAGTACAGATACGCAGTATTTT

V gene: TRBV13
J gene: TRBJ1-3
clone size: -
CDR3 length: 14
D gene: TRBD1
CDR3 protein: CATRRQGTGNTIYF
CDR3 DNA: TGTGCCACCCGTCGACAGGGCACTGGAAACACCATATATTTT

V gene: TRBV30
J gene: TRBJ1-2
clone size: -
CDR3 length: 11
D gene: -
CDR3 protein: CAWSLPVTLTF
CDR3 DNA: TGTGCCTGGAGTCTCCCAGTGACTCTCACCTTC

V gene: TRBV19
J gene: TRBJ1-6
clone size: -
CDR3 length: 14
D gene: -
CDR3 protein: CASRRAGSISPLHF
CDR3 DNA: TGTGCCAGTAGGAGGGCGGGGAGCATTTCACCCCTCCACTTT

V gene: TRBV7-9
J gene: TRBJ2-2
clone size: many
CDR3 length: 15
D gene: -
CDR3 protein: CASSSGQSNTGELFF
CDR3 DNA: TGTGCCAGCAGCTCGGGACAATCGAACACCGGGGAGCTGTTTTTT

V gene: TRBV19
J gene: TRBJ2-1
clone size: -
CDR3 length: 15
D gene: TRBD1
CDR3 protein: CASSIPTGPLNEQFF
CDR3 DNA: TGTGCCAGTAGTATCCCGACAGGGCCCCTCAATGAGCAGTTCTTC

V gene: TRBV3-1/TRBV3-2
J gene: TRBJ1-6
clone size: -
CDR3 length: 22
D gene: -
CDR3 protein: CASSQGHPNRAEGGSYNSPLHF
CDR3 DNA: TGTGCCAGCAGCCAAGGTCACCCCAACAGGGCAGAAGGGGGCTCCTATAATTCACCCCTCCACTTT

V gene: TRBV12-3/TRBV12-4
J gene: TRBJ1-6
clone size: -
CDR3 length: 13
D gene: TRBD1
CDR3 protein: CASTRTGVSPLHF
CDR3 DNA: TGTGCCAGCACCAGGACAGGGGTGTCACCCCTCCACTTT

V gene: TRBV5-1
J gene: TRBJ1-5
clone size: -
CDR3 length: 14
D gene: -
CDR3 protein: CASSEDSSDQPQHF
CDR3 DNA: TGCGCCAGCAGCGAGGACAGCTCGGATCAGCCCCAGCATTTT

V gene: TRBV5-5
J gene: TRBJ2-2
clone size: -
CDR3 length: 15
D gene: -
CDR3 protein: CASSPSEGWTGELFF
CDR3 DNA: TGTGCCAGCAGCCCCTCGGAGGGTTGGACCGGGGAGCTGTTTTTT

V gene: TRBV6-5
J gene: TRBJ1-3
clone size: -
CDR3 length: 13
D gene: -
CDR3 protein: CASSLGAGNTIYF
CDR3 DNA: TGTGCCAGCAGCTTAGGGGCTGGAAACACCATATATTTT

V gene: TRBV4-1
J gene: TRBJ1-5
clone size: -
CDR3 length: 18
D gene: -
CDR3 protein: CASSPGKGGVTGNQPQHF
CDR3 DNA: TGCGCCAGCAGCCCGGGTAAAGGAGGGGTTACGGGCAATCAGCCCCAGCATTTT

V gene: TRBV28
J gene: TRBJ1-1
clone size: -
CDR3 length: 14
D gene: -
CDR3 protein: CASSLAQGNTEAFF
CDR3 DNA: TGTGCCAGCAGCCTTGCACAGGGGAACACTGAAGCTTTCTTT

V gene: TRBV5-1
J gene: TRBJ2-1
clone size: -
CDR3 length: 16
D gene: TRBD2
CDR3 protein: CASSQSSGGAYNEQFF
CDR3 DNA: TGCGCCAGCAGCCAATCTAGCGGGGGAGCCTACAATGAGCAGTTCTTC

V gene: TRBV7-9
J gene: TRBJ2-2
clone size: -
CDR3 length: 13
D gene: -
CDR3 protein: CASSSLNTGELFF
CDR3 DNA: TGTGCCAGCAGCTCTCTTAACACCGGGGAGCTGTTTTTT

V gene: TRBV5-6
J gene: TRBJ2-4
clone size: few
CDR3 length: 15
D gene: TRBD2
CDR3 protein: CASSLLAGNKNIQYF
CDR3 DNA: TGTGCCAGCAGCTTACTAGCGGGGAACAAAAACATTCAGTACTTC

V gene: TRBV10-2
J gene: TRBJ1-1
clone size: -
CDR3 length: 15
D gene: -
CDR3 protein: CASSDSYRLNTEAFF
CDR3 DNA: TGCGCCAGCAGTGATTCTTACAGGTTGAACACTGAAGCTTTCTTT

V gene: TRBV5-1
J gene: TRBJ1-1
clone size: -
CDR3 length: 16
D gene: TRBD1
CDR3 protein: CASSRTGSGENTEAFF
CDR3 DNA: TGCGCCAGCAGCCGGACAGGGAGTGGGGAGAACACTGAAGCTTTCTTT

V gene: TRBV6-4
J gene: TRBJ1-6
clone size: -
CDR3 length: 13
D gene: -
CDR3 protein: CASSRERGSPLHF
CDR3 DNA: TGTGCCAGCAGTCGCGAAAGGGGGTCACCCCTCCACTTT

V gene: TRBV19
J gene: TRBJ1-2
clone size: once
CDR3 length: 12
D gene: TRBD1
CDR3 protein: CAGSQGANGYTF
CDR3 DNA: TGTGCCGGGTCACAGGGGGCGAATGGCTACACCTTC

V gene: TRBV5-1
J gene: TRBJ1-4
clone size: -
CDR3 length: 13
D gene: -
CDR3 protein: CASSPGDFEKLFF
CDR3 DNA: TGCGCCAGCAGCCCGGGGGACTTTGAAAAACTGTTTTTT

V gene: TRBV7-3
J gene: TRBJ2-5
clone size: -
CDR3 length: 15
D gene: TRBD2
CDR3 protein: CASSLSGGAHETQYF
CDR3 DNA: TGTGCCAGCAGCTTAAGCGGGGGGGCCCATGAGACCCAGTACTTC

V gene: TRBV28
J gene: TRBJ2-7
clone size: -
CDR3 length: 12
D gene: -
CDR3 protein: CASIDSGREQYF
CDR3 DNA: TGTGCCAGCATTGACAGTGGGCGCGAGCAGTACTTC

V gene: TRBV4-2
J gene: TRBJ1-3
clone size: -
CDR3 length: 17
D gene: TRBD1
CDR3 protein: CASSQDPQDRGRNTIYF
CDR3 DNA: TGTGCCAGCAGCCAAGACCCCCAGGACAGGGGGAGAAACACCATATATTTT

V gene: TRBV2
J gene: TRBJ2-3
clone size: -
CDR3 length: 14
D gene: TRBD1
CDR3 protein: CASFETGLADTQYF
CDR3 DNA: TGTGCCAGCTTTGAGACAGGGTTGGCAGATACGCAGTATTTT

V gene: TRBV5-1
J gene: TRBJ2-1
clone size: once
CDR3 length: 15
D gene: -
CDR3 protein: CASSFGGGSYNEQFF
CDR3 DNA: TGCGCCAGCAGCTTCGGGGGAGGATCCTACAATGAGCAGTTCTTC

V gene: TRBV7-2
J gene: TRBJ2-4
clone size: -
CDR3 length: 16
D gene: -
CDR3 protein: CASSLAPSAAKNIQYF
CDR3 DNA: TGTGCCAGCAGCTTAGCGCCGTCTGCGGCCAAAAACATTCAGTACTTC

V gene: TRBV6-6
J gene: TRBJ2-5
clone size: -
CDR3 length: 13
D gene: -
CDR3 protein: CASSPDTKETQYF
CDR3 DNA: TGTGCCAGCAGTCCTGACACCAAAGAGACCCAGTACTTC

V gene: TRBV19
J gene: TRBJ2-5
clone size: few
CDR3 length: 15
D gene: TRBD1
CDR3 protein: CASSIYRGTQETQYF
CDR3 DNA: TGTGCCAGTAGCATATACAGGGGCACCCAAGAGACCCAGTACTTC

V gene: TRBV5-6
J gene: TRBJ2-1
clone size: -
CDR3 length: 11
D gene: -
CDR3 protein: CASSLGVEQFF
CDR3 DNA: TGTGCCAGCAGCTTGGGAGTCGAGCAGTTCTTC

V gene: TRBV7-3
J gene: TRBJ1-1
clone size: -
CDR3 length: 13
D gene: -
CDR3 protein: CASSVQPNTEAFF
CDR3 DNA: TGTGCCAGCAGCGTACAGCCGAACACTGAAGCTTTCTTT

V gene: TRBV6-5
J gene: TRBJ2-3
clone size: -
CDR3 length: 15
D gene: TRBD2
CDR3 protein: CASRGVAGVTDTQYF
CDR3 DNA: TGTGCCAGCAGAGGCGTAGCGGGGGTTACAGATACGCAGTATTTT

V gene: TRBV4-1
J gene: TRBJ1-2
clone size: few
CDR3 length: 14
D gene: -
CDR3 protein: CASSQDWGPVGYTF
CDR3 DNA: TGCGCCAGCAGCCAAGATTGGGGGCCAGTTGGCTACACCTTC

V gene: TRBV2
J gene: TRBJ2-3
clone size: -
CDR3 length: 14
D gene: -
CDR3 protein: CASREGFSTDTQYF
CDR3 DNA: TGTGCCAGCAGGGAGGGGTTTAGCACAGATACGCAGTATTTT

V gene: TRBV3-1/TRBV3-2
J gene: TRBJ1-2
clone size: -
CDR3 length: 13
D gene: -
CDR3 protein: CATSGGFEDGYTF
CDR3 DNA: TGTGCAACCTCGGGAGGGTTTGAGGATGGCTACACCTTC

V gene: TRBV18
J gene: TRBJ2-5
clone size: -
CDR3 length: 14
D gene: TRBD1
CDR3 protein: CASSPDREQETQYF
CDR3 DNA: TGTGCCAGCTCACCGGACAGGGAACAAGAGACCCAGTACTTC

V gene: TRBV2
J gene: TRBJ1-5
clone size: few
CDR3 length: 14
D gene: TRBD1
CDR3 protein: CASSEYRGRQPQHF
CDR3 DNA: TGTGCCAGCAGTGAATATAGGGGGCGTCAGCCCCAGCATTTT

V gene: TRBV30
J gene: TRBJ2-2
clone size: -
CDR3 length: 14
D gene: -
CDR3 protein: CAWSVRGGTGELFF
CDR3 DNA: TGTGCCTGGAGTGTACGCGGAGGGACCGGGGAGCTGTTTTTT

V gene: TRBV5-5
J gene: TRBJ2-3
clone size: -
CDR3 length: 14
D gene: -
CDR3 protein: CASSGTGSPDTQYF
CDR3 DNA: TGTGCCAGCAGCGGAACAGGGTCCCCAGATACGCAGTATTTT

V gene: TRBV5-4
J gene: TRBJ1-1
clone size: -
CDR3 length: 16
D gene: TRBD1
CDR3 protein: CASSGGGTDSNTEAFF
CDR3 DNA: TGTGCCAGCAGCGGCGGGGGGACAGATTCGAACACTGAAGCTTTCTTT